Listed below are T cell receptor beta chains from one sample, sequenced in a study of blood T cell repertoires in COVID-19. Clones were sequenced by immunoSEQ multiplex PCR, and TCRdb holds only the in-frame ones, with some missing. This table holds roughly 52,000 clones, roughly 85% found once. What was sequenced was peripheral blood. The origin of the receptors is a human donor in a cohort sampled during active COVID-19. Each CDR3 is given with its conserved first and last residue. D genes are given only for firm matches. The size entry is marked missing in some rows and otherwise reads once, few, many or a size class.

V	D	J	size	DNA	CDR3
TRBV19	.	TRBJ2-2	.	TGTGCCAGTAGTGCCGGATTGGGTAGCGGCAGATCTTACACCGGGGAGCTGTTTTTT	CASSAGLGSGRSYTGELFF
TRBV7-2	.	TRBJ2-7	.	TGTGCCAGCAGCCCCTCCCGCGCCGTCGGAGTCTACGAGCAGTACTTC	CASSPSRAVGVYEQYF
TRBV4-1	.	TRBJ1-1	.	TGCGCCAGCAGCCAAGTACCGGGGGGGAGGGACTTCGGGACTGAAGCTTTCTTT	CASSQVPGGRDFGTEAFF
TRBV11-2	TRBD2	TRBJ2-7	.	TGTGCCAGCAGCTTAGGGGCTAGCGGGAGTACCCGGGACGAGCAGTACTTC	CASSLGASGSTRDEQYF
TRBV4-3	.	TRBJ1-3	.	TGCGCCAGCAGCCAAGTTCGCGTCTCATACTCTGGAAACACCATATATTTT	CASSQVRVSYSGNTIYF
TRBV18	TRBD2	TRBJ2-3	.	TGTGCCAGCTCACCATCCGTACTGACTAGCGGAGGTACAGATACGCAGTATTTT	CASSPSVLTSGGTDTQYF
TRBV28	.	TRBJ2-5	few	TGTGCCAGCAGTTTATCGCTAGCCGGGACCCAGTACTTC	CASSLSLAGTQYF
TRBV30	TRBD2	TRBJ2-1	.	TGTGCCTGGAGTGGGACTAGGGTCAATGAGCAGTTCTTC	CAWSGTRVNEQFF
TRBV30	.	TRBJ2-3	.	TGTGCCTGGAGTTTTTTATTGGGGAGCAGTGGCACAGATACGCAGTATTTT	CAWSFLLGSSGTDTQYF
TRBV9	.	TRBJ2-5	.	TGTGCCAGCAGCGTAGGGCAGGGCCAAGAGACCCAGTACTTC	CASSVGQGQETQYF
TRBV5-1	TRBD1	TRBJ1-3	.	TGCGCCAGCAGCTCCCTGACAGGGTCGACTGGAAACACCATATATTTT	CASSSLTGSTGNTIYF
TRBV27	TRBD2	TRBJ2-3	.	TGTGCCAGCAGTCCTAGAGGGGGACTAGCGGGAGTCACAGATACGCAGTATTTT	CASSPRGGLAGVTDTQYF
TRBV20-1	.	TRBJ1-4	.	TGCAGTGCTAGAGATGTAGGGGAAACTGTTTTT	CSARDVGETVF
TRBV7-2	.	TRBJ2-5	.	TGTGCCAGCAGCTTAGGAGCTAGCCAAAGTCTTAAAGAGACCCAGTACTTC	CASSLGASQSLKETQYF
TRBV27	TRBD2	TRBJ2-1	.	TGTGCCAGCAGTTTATCGGGACTAGCGGGAAACGAGCAGTTCTTC	CASSLSGLAGNEQFF
TRBV11-3	TRBD1	TRBJ2-3	.	TGTGCCAGCAGCTTAGATCTGACAGGGGGGCAGTATTTT	CASSLDLTGGQYF
TRBV6-5	.	TRBJ1-1	.	TGTGCCAGCAAGACGGACCGGGAACTGGTATTT	CASKTDRELVF
TRBV18	.	TRBJ1-3	.	TGTGCCAGCTCATACCGAGGCGGGGGAGATGGAAACACCATATATTTT	CASSYRGGGDGNTIYF
TRBV5-1	TRBD1	TRBJ2-7	.	TGCGCCAGCAGCTTGGATTCTGGGACAGGGGTTTACGAGCAGTACTTC	CASSLDSGTGVYEQYF
TRBV29-1	.	TRBJ2-5	.	TGCAGCGCAGCGGACTCTCTCCTTGGAGAGACCCAGTACTTC	CSAADSLLGETQYF
TRBV7-2	.	TRBJ2-1	.	TGTGCCAGCAGCTTAGTAGCAGACTACAATGAGCAGTTCTTC	CASSLVADYNEQFF
TRBV5-1	.	TRBJ1-5	.	TGCGCCAGCAGCGAGGGACAACCCAATCAGCCCCAGCATTTT	CASSEGQPNQPQHF
TRBV19	.	TRBJ2-7	.	TGTGCCAGTAGTATTGACCGGGGGTCCTACGAGCAGTACTTC	CASSIDRGSYEQYF
TRBV7-8	.	TRBJ2-5	.	TGTGCCAGCAGCTACGGGGTTGGATCGGGAGAGACCCAGTACTTC	CASSYGVGSGETQYF
TRBV28	TRBD1	TRBJ1-4	.	TGTGCCAGCAGTTTAGTCAGGGGGCTGTGGGAAAAACTGTTTTTT	CASSLVRGLWEKLFF
TRBV1	.	TRBJ2-6	.	TGCACCAGCAGCCTACAAGTAATACCGGGACAGGGCGTCTCTGGGGCCAACGTCCTGACTTTC	CTSSLQVIPGQGVSGANVLTF
TRBV5-6	.	TRBJ1-3	.	TGTGCCAGCAGTTTGGACGGCTCTGGAAACACCATATATTTT	CASSLDGSGNTIYF
TRBV29-1	TRBD1	TRBJ2-2	.	TGCAGCGTCCACCTTCCGGGACAGGGGGCCACCGGGGAGCTGTTTTTT	CSVHLPGQGATGELFF
TRBV5-1	TRBD2	TRBJ2-3	.	TGCGCCAGCTCCCTAGGGCGGGAGATAGATACGCAGTATTTT	CASSLGREIDTQYF
TRBV7-2	TRBD1	TRBJ2-5	.	TGTGCCAGCAGCCTTTCCGGGACAGGGTCGGAGACCCAGTACTTC	CASSLSGTGSETQYF
TRBV30	.	TRBJ1-1	.	TGTGCCTGGAGTCCTCGTGGGGCGGACGCTTTCTTT	CAWSPRGADAFF
TRBV6-6	TRBD1	TRBJ2-5	.	TGTGCCAGCAGAACCACAGGGGGCGGAGAGACCCAGTACTTC	CASRTTGGGETQYF
TRBV4-2	.	TRBJ2-2	.	TGTGCCAGCAGCGAACGAACGGTAGGGGTTGGGGAGCTGTTTTTT	CASSERTVGVGELFF
TRBV9	.	TRBJ2-3	.	TGTGCCAGCAGCGTTCTGTCGGGAGCGACCGCAGATACGCAGTATTTT	CASSVLSGATADTQYF
TRBV4-2	TRBD1	TRBJ2-3	.	TGTGCCAGCAGCCAGACGCGACTCGGGACAGGGCCGGATACGCAGTATTTT	CASSQTRLGTGPDTQYF
TRBV6-5	.	TRBJ1-4	.	TGTGCCAGCAGCGGGGAATATGCAACTAATGAAAAACTGTTTTTT	CASSGEYATNEKLFF
TRBV9	.	TRBJ2-3	.	TGTGCCAGCCGGTCCGGAGATACGCAGTATTTT	CASRSGDTQYF
TRBV18	.	TRBJ1-5	.	TGTGCCAGCTCACCACAACAGTCTAGCAATCAGCCCCAGCATTTT	CASSPQQSSNQPQHF
TRBV5-5	.	TRBJ1-1	.	TGTGCCAGCAGCTTGGTTGGGCAGGGTGAAGCTTTCTTT	CASSLVGQGEAFF
TRBV5-1	.	TRBJ2-3	once	TGCGCCAGCAGCTTGGCCTGGCCAGTAGCGAGCACAGATACGCAGTATTTT	CASSLAWPVASTDTQYF
TRBV6-2/TRBV6-3	.	TRBJ2-5	.	TGTGCCAGCAGTTACCCTGATTTTGCGGAGACCCAGTACTTC	CASSYPDFAETQYF
TRBV28	TRBD2	TRBJ2-3	.	TGTGCCAGCACCGGAACGGGACTAGTGGGAGTCACAGATACGCAGTATTTT	CASTGTGLVGVTDTQYF
TRBV25-1	.	TRBJ2-7	.	TGTGCCAGCAGTGGTCAGCGGATCTTTTACGAGCAGTACTTC	CASSGQRIFYEQYF
TRBV11-2	.	TRBJ2-1	.	TGTGCCAGCAGCTTAGTTAGCGGCGGCCTCTACAATGAGCAGTTCTTC	CASSLVSGGLYNEQFF
TRBV19	.	TRBJ2-1	.	TGTGCCAGTAGTATATACGGGGATGAGCAGTTCTTC	CASSIYGDEQFF
TRBV12-3/TRBV12-4	.	TRBJ2-1	.	TGTGCCAGCAGAAACATTTACAATGAGCAGTTCTTC	CASRNIYNEQFF
TRBV5-6	.	TRBJ1-4	.	TGTGCCAGCAGCTTGGCCGGCGGGAACCGCCTTGGGGAAAAACTGTTTTTT	CASSLAGGNRLGEKLFF
TRBV9	TRBD1	TRBJ1-3	.	TGTGCCAGCAGCGTGACAGGGGACTACGGAAACACCATATATTTT	CASSVTGDYGNTIYF
TRBV7-2	.	TRBJ2-7	.	TGTGCCAGCAGCTTAGGCCAGGGATCAGGCTACGAGCAGTACTTC	CASSLGQGSGYEQYF
TRBV11-1	TRBD1	TRBJ2-2	.	TGTGCCAGCAGCTGGGGACAGGGGAACACCGGGGAGCTGTTTTTT	CASSWGQGNTGELFF
TRBV6-5	.	TRBJ1-5	.	TGTGCCAGCAGTCGGTACCGTCAGCCCCAGCATTTT	CASSRYRQPQHF
TRBV7-2	.	TRBJ1-2	.	TGTGCCAGCAGCTTAGTCTCCCGACAGCACTATGGCTACACCTTC	CASSLVSRQHYGYTF
TRBV30	.	TRBJ1-2	.	TGTGCCTGGAGTGTATCGGGGGTTAGCTATGGCTACACCTTC	CAWSVSGVSYGYTF
TRBV7-6	TRBD2	TRBJ2-5	.	TGTGCCAGCAGCAATCGACTAGCGGGAGGTCAAGAGACCCAGTACTTC	CASSNRLAGGQETQYF
TRBV2	TRBD1	TRBJ1-3	.	TGTGCCAGCAGTAGGACAGGGATGACTGGAAACACCATATATTTT	CASSRTGMTGNTIYF
TRBV19	TRBD1	TRBJ2-7	.	TGTGCCAGTAGTTCCAGCCAGGGGGAGACCTACGAGCAGTACTTC	CASSSSQGETYEQYF
TRBV29-1	TRBD2	TRBJ2-1	.	TGCAGCGTTGAGGGCGGGCTCAGCGGGGGTGAGCAGTTCTTC	CSVEGGLSGGEQFF
TRBV29-1	TRBD1	TRBJ1-1	.	TGCAGCGGAAGGGACAGGCAGAACACTGAAGCTTTCTTT	CSGRDRQNTEAFF
TRBV15	.	TRBJ2-7	.	TGTGCCACCAGCAGAGATAGAGCAAGGCAGTACTTC	CATSRDRARQYF